This TCR beta chain was sequenced in a study of T cell clonality in common variable immunodeficiency. The table lists this clone with many counts. Its antigen is undetermined. Control and CVID samples contributed equal amounts of genomic DNA. Clones were sequenced by immunoSEQ multiplex PCR, and TCRdb holds only the in-frame ones, with some missing. The sample is made up of 40,000 to 45,000 clones, none counted only once. Points from the study as a whole: The cause of increased CVID clonality remains unclear without subpopulation sequencing. CVID subjects had higher TCRbeta clonality than healthy controls, most marked in about a third.

The receptor comes from a person between 18 and 75 years old in good health. Sequenced: peripheral blood mononuclear cells.

The CDR3 reads CASSLDSPRTGELFF. CDR3 DNA, as far as it was read: TGTGCCAGCAGCTTAGATTCCCCTCGGACCGGGGAG. V is TRBV7-6 and J is TRBJ2-2, with D unresolved. The read ends 3 residues early relative to the CDR3; the germline J gene fills the gap. Germline CDR1 SGHVS, CDR2 FNYEAQ. The CDR3 sequence is 15 residues long. The V end was cut by 1 base, the J end by 5 bases, with 11 bases between.